Here is one TCR beta chain with its context. The target antigen is unknown. Researchers prepared the TRB cDNA libraries using 5' RACE with UMI labels. TCRdb reanalyzed the 5' RACE reads and collapses them to one entry per CDR3 protein, without DNA. The sample's table shows some 140,000 distinct CDR3 sequences. The authors gated naive CD8+ T cells as CD45RO-CCR7+CD27+CD95-. These data belong to a study of CXCR3-negative and CXCR3-positive naive CD8 T cells. Points from the study as a whole: CXCR3-positive naive cells had more hydrophobic TRB CDR3s than CXCR3-negative naive cells.

CDR3 length: 14 amino acids. Germline V gene sequence: CDR1 SGDLS, CDR2 YYNGEE. The sample taken for sequencing was naive CXCR3+ CD8+ T cells from blood. Subset of the sample: CD45RO-CCR7+CD27+CD95- naive CD8+ T cells expressing CXCR3 (TNR3+). The sequence came from a human donor in good health. Some clones in this sample may be carry-over from other donors' samples. The chain carries TRBV9 and TRBJ2-3; TCRdb outputs TRBD2, but without DNA this stays unchecked. The CDR3 sequence is CASSVEGSTDTQYF.